This TCR beta chain comes out of a study of shared clonotypes between healthy human individuals. V lost 0 bases and J 1 base, leaving 7 bases between the germline ends. There are 15 residues in the CDR3. From germline, CDR1 is SGDLS and CDR2 YYNGEE. Produced via immunoSEQ multiplex PCR; TCRdb's table is partial and in-frame only. The data contain 2,500,000 or so clones, just under 95% of them seen just once; the ten biggest clones take up around 0.35%. Sample: naive CD4+ T cells from PBMCs. Noted subset: CD45RA+ positively selected. This TCR derives from a man in his late teens or twenties in good health. Some clones in this sample may be carry-over from other donors' samples. The gene calls are TRBV9 and TRBJ2-2, with D tentatively TRBD2 (6 bases). CDR3 nucleotide sequence: TGTGCCAGCAGCGTAGATAGCGGGAACACCGGGGAGCTGTTTTTT. Encoded protein: CASSVDSGNTGELFF.